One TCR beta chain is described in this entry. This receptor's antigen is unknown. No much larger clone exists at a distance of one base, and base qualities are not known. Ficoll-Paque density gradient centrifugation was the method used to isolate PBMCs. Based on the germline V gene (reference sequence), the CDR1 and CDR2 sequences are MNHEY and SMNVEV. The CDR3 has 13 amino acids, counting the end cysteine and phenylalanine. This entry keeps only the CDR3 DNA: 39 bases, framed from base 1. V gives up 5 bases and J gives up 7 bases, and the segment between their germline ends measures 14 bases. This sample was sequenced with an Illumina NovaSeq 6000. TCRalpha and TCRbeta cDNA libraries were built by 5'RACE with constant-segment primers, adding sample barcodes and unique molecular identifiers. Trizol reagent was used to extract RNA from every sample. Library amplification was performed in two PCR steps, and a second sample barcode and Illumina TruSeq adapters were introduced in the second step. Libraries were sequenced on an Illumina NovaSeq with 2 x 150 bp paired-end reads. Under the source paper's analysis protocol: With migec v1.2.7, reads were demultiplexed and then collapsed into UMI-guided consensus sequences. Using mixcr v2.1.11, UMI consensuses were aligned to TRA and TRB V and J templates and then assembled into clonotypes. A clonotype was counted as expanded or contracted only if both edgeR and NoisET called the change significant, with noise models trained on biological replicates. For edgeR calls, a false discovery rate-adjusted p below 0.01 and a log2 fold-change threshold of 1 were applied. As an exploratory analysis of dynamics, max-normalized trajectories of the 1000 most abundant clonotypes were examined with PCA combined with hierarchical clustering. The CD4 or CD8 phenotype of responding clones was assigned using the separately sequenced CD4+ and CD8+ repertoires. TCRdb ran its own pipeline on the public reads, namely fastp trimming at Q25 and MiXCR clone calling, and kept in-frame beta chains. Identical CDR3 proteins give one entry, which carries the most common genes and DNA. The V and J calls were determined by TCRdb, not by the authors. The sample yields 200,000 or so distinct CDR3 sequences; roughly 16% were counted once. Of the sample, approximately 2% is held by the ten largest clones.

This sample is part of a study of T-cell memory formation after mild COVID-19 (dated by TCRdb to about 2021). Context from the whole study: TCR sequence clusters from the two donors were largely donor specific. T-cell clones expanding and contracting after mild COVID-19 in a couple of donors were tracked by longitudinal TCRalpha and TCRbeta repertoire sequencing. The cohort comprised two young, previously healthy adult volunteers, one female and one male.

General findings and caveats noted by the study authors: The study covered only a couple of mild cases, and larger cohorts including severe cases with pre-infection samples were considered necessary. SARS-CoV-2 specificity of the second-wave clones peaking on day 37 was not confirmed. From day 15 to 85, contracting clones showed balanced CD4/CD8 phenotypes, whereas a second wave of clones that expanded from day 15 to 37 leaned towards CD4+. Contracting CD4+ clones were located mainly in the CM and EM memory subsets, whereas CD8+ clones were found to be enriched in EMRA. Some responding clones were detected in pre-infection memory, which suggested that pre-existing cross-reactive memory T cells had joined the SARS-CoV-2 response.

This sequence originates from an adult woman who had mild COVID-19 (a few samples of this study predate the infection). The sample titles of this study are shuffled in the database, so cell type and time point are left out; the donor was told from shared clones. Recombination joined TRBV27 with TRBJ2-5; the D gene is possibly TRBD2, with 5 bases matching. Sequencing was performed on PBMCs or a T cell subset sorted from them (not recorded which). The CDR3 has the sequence CASSLRVTGTQYF. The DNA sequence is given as TGTGCCAGCAGTCTGAGGGTGACGGGGACCCAGTACTTC.